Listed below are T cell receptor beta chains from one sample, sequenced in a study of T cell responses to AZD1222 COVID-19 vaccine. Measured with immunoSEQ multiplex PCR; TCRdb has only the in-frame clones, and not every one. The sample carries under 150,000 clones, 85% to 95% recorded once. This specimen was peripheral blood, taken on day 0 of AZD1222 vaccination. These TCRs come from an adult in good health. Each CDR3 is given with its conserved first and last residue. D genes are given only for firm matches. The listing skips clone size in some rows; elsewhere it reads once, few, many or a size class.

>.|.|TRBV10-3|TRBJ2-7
CAISEAASSSYEQYF
TGTGCCATCAGTGAAGCGGCTAGCAGCTCCTACGAGCAGTACTTC
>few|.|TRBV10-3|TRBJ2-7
CAIMGQPYEQYF
TGTGCCATCATGGGACAACCCTACGAGCAGTACTTC
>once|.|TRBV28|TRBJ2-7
CASSRSPLSYEQYF
TGTGCCAGCAGTCGCAGCCCACTCTCCTACGAGCAGTACTTC
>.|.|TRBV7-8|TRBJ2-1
CASSFAQGNEQFF
TGTGCCAGCAGCTTTGCCCAGGGTAATGAGCAGTTCTTC
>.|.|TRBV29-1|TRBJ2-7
CSVVSRVGGEQYF
TGCAGCGTTGTGAGCAGGGTCGGAGGCGAGCAGTACTTC
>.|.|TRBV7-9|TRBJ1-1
CASSSPTAQAFF
TGTGCCAGCAGCTCACCAACGGCGCAAGCTTTCTTT
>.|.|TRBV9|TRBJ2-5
CASSVVGRIQETQYF
TGTGCCAGCAGCGTAGTAGGACGGATACAAGAGACCCAGTACTTC
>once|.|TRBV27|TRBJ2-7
CASSLRSGIGYEQYF
TGTGCCAGCAGTTTACGGTCGGGGATTGGGTACGAGCAGTACTTC
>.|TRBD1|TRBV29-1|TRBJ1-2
CSVGTGTGYGYTF
TGCAGCGTGGGGACAGGGACGGGCTATGGCTACACCTTC
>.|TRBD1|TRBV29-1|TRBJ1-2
CSVGRGDYGYTF
TGCAGCGTTGGCAGGGGGGACTATGGCTACACCTTC
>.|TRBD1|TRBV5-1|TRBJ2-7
CASSLPGQGTEQYF
TGCGCCAGCAGCCTTCCGGGACAGGGCACGGAGCAGTACTTC
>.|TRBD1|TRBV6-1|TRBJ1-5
CASSELGTGNQPQHF
TGTGCCAGCAGTGAACTCGGGACAGGCAATCAGCCCCAGCATTTT
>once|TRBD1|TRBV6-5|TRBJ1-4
CASRPQGASGGKLFF
TGTGCCAGCAGACCTCAGGGGGCGTCTGGTGGAAAACTGTTTTTT
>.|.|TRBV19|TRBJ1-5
CASTPRQLSNQPQHF
TGTGCCAGTACCCCGAGACAACTTAGCAATCAGCCCCAGCATTTT
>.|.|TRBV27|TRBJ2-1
CASRDSSYNEQFF
TGTGCCAGCAGAGACTCCTCCTACAATGAGCAGTTCTTC
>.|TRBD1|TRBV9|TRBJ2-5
CASSARGQGEETQYF
TGTGCCAGCAGCGCCCGAGGGCAGGGGGAAGAGACCCAGTACTTC
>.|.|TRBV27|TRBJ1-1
CASSPQGVEAFF
TGTGCCAGCAGTCCTCAGGGAGTTGAAGCTTTCTTT
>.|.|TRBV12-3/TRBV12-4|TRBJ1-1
CASSPQVNTEAFF
TGTGCCAGCAGTCCTCAGGTGAACACTGAAGCTTTCTTT
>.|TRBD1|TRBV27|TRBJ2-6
CASSQGQYRSGANVLTF
TGTGCCAGCAGTCAGGGACAGTACCGCTCTGGGGCCAACGTCCTGACTTTC
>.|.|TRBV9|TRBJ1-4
CASSRGDEKLFF
TGTGCCAGCAGTAGGGGGGATGAAAAACTGTTTTTT
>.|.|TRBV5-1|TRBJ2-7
CASSLSQGNYEQYF
TGCGCCAGCAGCTTGTCCCAGGGGAACTACGAGCAGTACTTC
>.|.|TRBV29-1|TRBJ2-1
CSVAAPGTEQFF
TGCAGCGTTGCCGCCCCAGGGACTGAGCAGTTCTTC